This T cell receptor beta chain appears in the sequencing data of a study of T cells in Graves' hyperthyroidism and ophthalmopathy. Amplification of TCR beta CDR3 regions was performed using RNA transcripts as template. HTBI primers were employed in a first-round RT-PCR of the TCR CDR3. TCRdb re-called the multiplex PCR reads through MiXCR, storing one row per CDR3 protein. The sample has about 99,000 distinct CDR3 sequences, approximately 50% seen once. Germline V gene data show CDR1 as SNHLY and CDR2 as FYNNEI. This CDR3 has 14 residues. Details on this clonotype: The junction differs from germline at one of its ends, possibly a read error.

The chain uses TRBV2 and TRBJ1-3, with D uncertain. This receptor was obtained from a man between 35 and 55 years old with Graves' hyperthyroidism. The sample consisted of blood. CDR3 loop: CTSRTSLAGNAIYF. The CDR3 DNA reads TGTACCAGCAGGACGTCTTTGGCCGGAAACGCCATATATTTT.